The present entry profiles one T cell receptor beta chain with its context. This clone's antigen is unknown. One base away there is no much larger clone; base qualities are not given. Patients chosen for sequencing had shown expansion of CD8+CD57+ cells by flow cytometry. Severe acquired aplastic anemia was diagnosed in all patients according to International Study of Aplastic Anemia and Agranulocytosis and Camitta criteria. At the time blood was sampled, none of the patients had received any therapy. The study deep-sequenced TCR repertoires of sorted CD4+ and CD8+ blood T cells from severe aplastic anemia patients and healthy subjects. Patients were enrolled under clinicaltrials.gov protocols 00001620, 01623167, 00001397, 00071045, 00081523 and 00961064 in the USA. Ficoll-Paque density gradient centrifugation was used to isolate peripheral blood mononuclear cells. Before DNA was extracted, CD4+ and CD8+ T cells were sorted using either FACS or magnetic beads.

Reading the germline V gene gives CDR1 MNHEY and CDR2 SVGEGT. The CDR3 has 17 amino acids, counting the end cysteine and phenylalanine. The DNA shown is the 51-base CDR3, in frame from base 1. From V the trimming removes 2 bases and from J it removes 0 bases, while the gene matches leave 3 bases of the junction unaccounted for. This entry belongs to a study of CD8+CD57+ T cells in acquired aplastic anemia (dated 2018 in TCRdb). Background on the whole study: A mean of approximately 3 ug of DNA, ranging from about 0.17 to 30 ug, was extracted from sorted CD4+ and CD8+ cells. CD8+CD57+ expansion was defined as a frequency above the mean frequency observed in healthy subjects.

Profiling of TCR beta VDJ combinations and CDR3 sequences used genomic DNA as the template. TCR repertoire sequencing was run on an Illumina HiSeq 2000. Per the original workflow: Repertoire assessment relied on Simpson's diversity index, CDR3 size and DJ length profiles, and TRBV/TRBJ rearrangement plots. The most abundant DNA sequence in the deep sequencing data was taken as the immunodominant clone. CDR3 amino acid sequences were checked for sharing across subjects and were also compared against the VDJdb database and published repertoires. TCRdb passed the public sequencing reads through fastp at Q25 and MiXCR, retaining productive beta sequences. Every entry covers one CDR3 protein and lists the most common genes and DNA from its rows. It is TCRdb's table, rather than the study itself, that gives the V and J calls and clone size. This sample lists 100,000 to 150,000 distinct CDR3 sequences; about 43% were detected once. The leading ten clones occupy roughly 3% of the sample.

Findings and caveats that apply to the study as a whole: CD8+ Simpson's diversity did not differ significantly between patients and healthy controls (P=0.060). About 30 CD8+ CDR3 sequences were found in both patients and controls but appeared to be highly expressed in patients and within the immunodominant clones of the patients.

The sequence derives from a human donor with aplastic anemia. Sequenced sample: sorted CD4+, CD8+, or CD8+CD57+ T cells (not recorded which) from PBMCs. Here the chain combines TRBV6-2 or TRBV6-3 and TRBJ2-6; TRBD1 matches 8 bases in the middle. CDR3 sequence: CASSYRDRYSGANVLTF. The DNA sequence is as follows: TGTGCCAGCAGTTACCGGGACAGGTACTCTGGGGCCAACGTCCTGACTTTC.